This is a list of T cell receptor beta chains from one sample in a study of CD8 T cells in ankylosing spondylitis. TCRdb re-called the 5' RACE reads with MiXCR, one entry per CDR3 protein. The sample has about 39,000 distinct CDR3 sequences, less than 4% seen once; the top ten hold 2.5% to 3%. Input material: blood, either unsorted or a sorted T cell fraction (not recorded which). These receptors all come from a male donor with ankylosing spondylitis or in good health (not recorded which). CDR3s include the opening cysteine and the closing phenylalanine or tryptophan. Each record gives: V gene, J gene, D gene, clone size, CDR3 protein, CDR3 DNA. The D gene is left open where the match is weak. The size entry is marked missing in some rows and otherwise reads once, few, many or a size class.

>TRBV9|TRBJ2-2|TRBD2|many
CASSVGVAGAGAGELFF
TGTGCCAGCAGCGTAGGGGTAGCGGGGGCCGGGGCCGGGGAGCTGTTTTTT
>TRBV9|TRBJ1-2|TRBD1|many
CASSASGGGSYGYTF
TGTGCCAGCAGCGCATCAGGGGGCGGGAGCTATGGCTACACCTTC
>TRBV9|TRBJ2-3|TRBD2|many
CASSTKGRGGTDTQYF
TGTGCCAGCAGCACCAAGGGGCGGGGGGGCACAGATACGCAGTATTTT
>TRBV9|TRBJ2-1|-|many
CASSVEEGPSYNEQFF
TGTGCCAGCAGCGTAGAGGAGGGGCCCTCCTACAATGAGCAGTTCTTC
>TRBV9|TRBJ1-6|-|many
CASSVEVRDNSPLHF
TGTGCCAGCAGCGTAGAGGTCAGGGATAATTCACCCCTCCACTTT
>TRBV9|TRBJ2-3|-|many
CASSVDNGAASTQYF
TGTGCCAGCAGCGTCGATAATGGGGCCGCGAGTACGCAGTATTTT
>TRBV9|TRBJ2-1|TRBD2|many
CASSPGLAGVNEQFF
TGTGCCAGCAGCCCCGGACTAGCGGGAGTTAATGAGCAGTTCTTC
>TRBV9|TRBJ2-3|-|many
CASSVVSRSTDTQYF
TGTGCCAGCAGCGTCGTTAGCAGGAGCACAGATACGCAGTATTTT
>TRBV9|TRBJ2-5|-|many
CASSGNRVQETQYF
TGTGCCAGCAGCGGGAACCGGGTCCAAGAGACCCAGTACTTC
>TRBV7-3|TRBJ1-5|TRBD1|many
CASSGPGQGNDDQPQHF
TGTGCCAGCAGCGGACCGGGACAGGGAAATGACGATCAGCCCCAGCATTTT
>TRBV9|TRBJ2-5|-|many
CASSVAVLPETQYF
TGTGCCAGCAGCGTAGCGGTTCTGCCAGAGACCCAGTACTTC
>TRBV9|TRBJ2-1|-|-
CASSVVPTSNEQFF
TGTGCCAGCAGCGTAGTCCCCACATCCAATGAGCAGTTCTTC
>TRBV9|TRBJ1-3|-|few
CASSAATGRGNTIYF
TGTGCCAGCAGCGCAGCTACCGGGAGAGGAAACACCATATATTTT
>TRBV9|TRBJ2-1|TRBD2|many
CASSGSGIVNEQFF
TGTGCCAGCAGCGGTAGCGGGATCGTCAATGAGCAGTTCTTC
>TRBV9|TRBJ2-1|-|many
CASSVALVAGSSYNEQFF
TGTGCCAGCAGCGTAGCCCTGGTCGCCGGGAGCTCCTACAATGAGCAGTTCTTC
>TRBV9|TRBJ2-5|TRBD2|many
CASSVGGAGGPETQYF
TGTGCCAGCAGCGTAGGTGGAGCGGGAGGGCCAGAGACCCAGTACTTC
>TRBV9|TRBJ2-2|-|many
CASSQLTEPGTGELFF
TGTGCCAGCAGCCAGCTGACTGAGCCCGGCACCGGGGAGCTGTTTTTT
>TRBV9|TRBJ2-2|-|many
CASSESPTGELFF
TGTGCCAGCAGCGAGTCCCCGACCGGGGAGCTGTTTTTT
>TRBV9|TRBJ1-2|-|many
CASSVMPDNYGYTF
TGTGCCAGCAGCGTAATGCCGGATAACTATGGCTACACCTTC
>TRBV9|TRBJ2-6|-|many
CASSVDHSGANVLTF
TGTGCCAGCAGCGTAGACCACTCTGGGGCCAACGTCCTGACTTTC
>TRBV9|TRBJ2-3|-|many
CASSVGQRDTQYF
TGTGCCAGCAGCGTAGGGCAGCGAGATACGCAGTATTTT
>TRBV9|TRBJ2-1|TRBD1|many
CASSAGQGVHNEQFF
TGTGCCAGCAGCGCAGGACAGGGGGTCCACAATGAGCAGTTCTTC
>TRBV9|TRBJ2-3|TRBD2|many
CASSPGTSGGPLDTQYF
TGTGCCAGCAGCCCCGGGACTAGCGGGGGGCCCCTAGATACGCAGTATTTT
>TRBV9|TRBJ2-2|-|many
CASSVEAANTGELFF
TGTGCCAGCAGCGTAGAGGCGGCGAACACCGGGGAGCTGTTTTTT
>TRBV9|TRBJ2-3|-|many
CASSVVTAGTDTQYF
TGTGCCAGCAGCGTAGTGACAGCTGGGACAGATACGCAGTATTTT
>TRBV9|TRBJ1-1|-|-
CASSVGAAMNTEAFF
TGTGCCAGCAGCGTAGGAGCAGCTATGAACACTGAAGCTTTCTTT
>TRBV9|TRBJ1-1|-|many
CASGTLNTEAFF
TGTGCCAGCGGGACACTTAACACTGAAGCTTTCTTT
>TRBV9|TRBJ2-2|TRBD2|many
CASSVDGTSGYTGELFF
TGTGCCAGCAGCGTAGATGGGACTAGCGGTTACACCGGGGAGCTGTTTTTT
>TRBV9|TRBJ2-3|-|many
CASSAPGDTQYF
TGTGCCAGCAGCGCCCCCGGGGATACGCAGTATTTT
>TRBV9|TRBJ2-5|TRBD2|many
CASSVGNLAGGEQETQYF
TGTGCCAGCAGCGTAGGAAACCTAGCGGGGGGCGAACAAGAGACCCAGTACTTC
>TRBV9|TRBJ2-5|TRBD2|few
CASSPGAGAGVGETQYF
TGTGCCAGCAGCCCCGGGGCGGGAGCGGGGGTTGGAGAGACCCAGTACTTC
>TRBV9|TRBJ2-1|TRBD2|few
CASSVGIRGTSIYNVQFF
TGTGCCAGCAGCGTAGGAATCAGGGGGACTAGCATCTACAATGTGCAGTTCTTC
>TRBV9|TRBJ2-1|TRBD1|many
CASSGGQGNYNEQFF
TGTGCCAGCAGCGGAGGACAGGGGAACTACAATGAGCAGTTCTTC
>TRBV9|TRBJ2-1|TRBD2|many
CASSPGLAGINEQFF
TGTGCCAGCAGCCCAGGACTAGCGGGAATCAATGAGCAGTTCTTC
>TRBV9|TRBJ1-6|-|many
CASSVRLHSPLHF
TGTGCCAGCAGCGTGCGTCTTCATTCACCCCTCCACTTT